The 25 T cell receptor beta chains given below trace back to one sample, sequenced in a study of blood T cell repertoires in COVID-19. Profiling relied on immunoSEQ multiplex PCR, and the TCRdb table lists in-frame clones only, not all of them. The data contain around 150,000 clones, approximately 80% of them seen just once; the ten biggest clones take up more than 6%. Specimen: peripheral blood. These receptors came from a woman in her 40s with COVID-19, enrolled during active disease.

The genes are TRBV2 and TRBJ1-5, with unresolved D. CDR1 SNHLY and CDR2 FYNNEI come from the germline V gene. The CDR3 has 14 residues. V was clipped by 3 bases and J by 6 bases, with 12 bases between them. The DNA for the CDR3 is TGTGCCAGCAGTGACGGTTTTTCGGGTCAGCCCCAGCATTTT. Protein sequence: CASSDGFSGQPQHF.

V usage is TRBV7-9 and J usage is TRBJ1-2; no firm D call. Germline loops: CDR1 SEHNR, CDR2 FQNEAQ (reference sequence). There are 18 residues in the CDR3. The V gene lost 4 bases and the J gene lost 4 bases, with 25 bases spanning the gap. CDR3 DNA: TGTGCCAGCAGCTCAACCATGGACTGGACCCGACCCGGCTATGGCTACACCTTC. Protein sequence: CASSSTMDWTRPGYGYTF.

The rearrangement uses TRBV6-5 and TRBJ2-5; 7 positions agree with TRBD2. The V gene end was trimmed by 6 bases and the J gene end by 9 bases; junction bases not matched to a gene: 16. The CDR3 is made up of 15 amino acids. Germline lookup yields CDR1 MNHEY and CDR2 SVGAGI. The CDR3 sequence is CASSPLMRELWAQYF. CDR3 DNA: TGTGCCAGCAGCCCCCTTATGCGGGAGCTGTGGGCCCAGTACTTC.

This clone appeared a single time. The chain joins TRBV27 to TRBJ2-7; TRBD2 agrees at 8 bases. Per the germline V gene, CDR1 is MNHEY and CDR2 is SMNVEV (reference sequence). This CDR3 region has 16 residues. The trim removed 5 bases at V and 6 bases at J, leaving 15 bases unmatched. The CDR3 DNA follows: TGTGCCAGCAGTCATCACGCCGGGACTAGTTCCAGCGAGCAGTACTTC. Translation: CASSHHAGTSSSEQYF.

The chain has TRBV3-1 (or the pseudogene TRBV3-2) and TRBJ1-1; D remains ambiguous. Trimming removed 1 base from V and 7 bases from J, with 19 bases in between. The CDR3 totals 16 residues. Germline CDR1 and CDR2: LGHDT and YNNKEL (reference sequence). CDR3 nucleotides: TGTGCCAGCAGCCAAGCCCCGGTGGCACTGGCGGGTGAAGCTTTCTTT. This codes for CASSQAPVALAGEAFF.

The chain recombines TRBV30 with TRBJ1-2; TRBD1 is a possible D gene (6 bases). Looked up from germline, CDR1 is GTSNPN and CDR2 is SVGIG (reference sequence). Trimming stripped 8 bases from V and 6 bases from J, with 22 bases between. The CDR3 contains 14 residues. The CDR3 nucleotides are TGTGCCCGTAAGGGGGAGTTCCTTACGGATGGCTACACCTTC. It codes for CARKGEFLTDGYTF. Drawing the rest from reference TRBV30 and TRBJ1-2, the complete variable domain is SQTIHQWPATLVQPVGSPLSLECTVEGTSNPNLYWYRQAAGRGLQLLFYSVGIGQISSEVPQNLSASRPQDRQFILSSKKLLLSDSGFYLCARKGEFLTDGYTFGSGTRLTVV.

The CDR3 bases are TGTGCCAGCAGTTTAAATACGTGGGTCAGCGACTATGGCTACACCTTC. This encodes CASSLNTWVSDYGYTF. The chain combines TRBV28 with TRBJ1-2; D uncertain. Trimming removed 2 bases from V and 3 bases from J, with 16 bases in between. CDR1 is MDHEN, CDR2 SYDVKM, per germline. The CDR3 totals 16 residues.

This clone was counted between two and nine times. The chain joins TRBV30 to TRBJ1-2; 7 nucleotides agree with TRBD1. Germline V gives CDR1 GTSNPN, CDR2 SVGIG (reference sequence). CDR3 size: 14 residues. The CDR3 bases are TGTAGCGGACAGGCCGATCAAAACAACTATGGCTACACCTTC. It translates to CSGQADQNNYGYTF. Using reference TRBV30 and TRBJ1-2 for the parts outside the CDR3, the full variable domain is SQTIHQWPATLVQPVGSPLSLECTVEGTSNPNLYWYRQAAGRGLQLLFYSVGIGQISSEVPQNLSASRPQDRQFILSSKKLLLSDSGFYLCSGQADQNNYGYTFGSGTRLTVV.

The chain carries TRBV5-4 and TRBJ2-5, with D perhaps TRBD2 (6 bases). Germline CDR1 SGHNT, CDR2 YYREEE (reference sequence). The ends were cut back, 2 bases at V and 5 bases at J, with 13 bases in the middle. The CDR3 extends over 14 amino acids. The CDR3 here is CASSFPGTGETQYF. DNA for the CDR3: TGTGCCAGCAGCTTCCCCGGGACTGGGGAGACCCAGTACTTC.

This rearrangement joins TRBV28 to TRBJ1-5; TRBD1 matches 8 bases. J gave up 4 bases and V 4 bases, and 0 bases lay outside the gene matches. The CDR3 extends over 13 amino acids. CDR1 and CDR2 (germline): MDHEN, SYDVKM. The CDR3 sequence is CASSWDRNQPQHF. CDR3 nucleotide sequence: TGTGCCAGCAGTTGGGACAGGAATCAGCCCCAGCATTTT.

The chain combines TRBV2 with TRBJ1-2; D is uncertain. Trimming took off 5 bases at V and 7 bases at J, with 11 bases between the two ends. Germline V gives CDR1 SNHLY, CDR2 FYNNEI. This CDR3 is built from 12 residues. The CDR3 DNA sequence: TGTGCCAGCAGTCCCAGGAACGGTGGCTACACCTTC. Its translation is CASSPRNGGYTF.

The chain is built from TRBV5-1 and TRBJ2-1, with TRBD2 identical over 8 bases. V gave up 0 bases and J gave up 1 base; unmatched junction bases: 6. The CDR3 length is 17 residues. The germline V gene has CDR1 SGHRS and CDR2 YFSETQ. The CDR3 loop is CASSLVVSGISYNEQFF. Written as DNA, the CDR3 is TGCGCCAGCAGCTTGGTTGTTAGCGGGATTTCCTACAATGAGCAGTTCTTC.

The table lists this clone with a count of one. This CDR3 is also generated by other DNA sequences in the sample. The rearrangement links TRBV7-2 to TRBJ2-3; a weak D match, TRBD2 (5 bases). The CDR3 runs to 15 residues. Trimming took 3 bases from V and 3 from J, leaving 13 bases between them. CDR1 and CDR2 from the germline V gene are SGHTA and FQGNSA. The CDR3 DNA follows: TGTGCCAGCAGCTTGACGGGGTATTCAACAGATACGCAGTATTTT. This gives the protein CASSLTGYSTDTQYF.

The V call is TRBV6-1, the J call TRBJ1-6; D might be TRBD1 (5 bases). Germline-derived CDR1 and CDR2 are MNHNS and SASEGT. Trimming removed 1 base at V and 7 bases at J, with 5 bases between. CDR3 length: 13 amino acids. The CDR3 bases are TGTGCCAGCAGTGAAGACAGGAATTCACCCCTCCACTTT. The encoded protein is CASSEDRNSPLHF.

The rearrangement links TRBV18 to TRBJ2-7; a possible D gene is TRBD2 (6 bases). The germline V and J ends were trimmed by 4 bases and 1 base, with 14 bases remaining between them. Germline values: CDR1 KGHSH, CDR2 LQKENI. CDR3 size: 15 residues. In DNA form, the CDR3 reads TGTGCCAGCTCACGGGCGGGGCCGAGGTCCTACGAGCAGTACGTC. Protein sequence: CASSRAGPRSYEQYV.

J is TRBJ2-7 and V is TRBV7-9; TRBD1 is a possible D gene (6 bases). The CDR3 runs to 15 residues. Germline V gene data show CDR1 as SEHNR and CDR2 as FQNEAQ (reference sequence). The V end was cut by 3 bases, the J end by 2 bases, with 14 bases between. The CDR3 DNA is TGTGCCAGCAGCTTCCCAGGGGCGCAGACCTACGAGCAGTACTTC. Amino acids: CASSFPGAQTYEQYF.

The CDR3 coding sequence is TGTGCCAGCTCACCGGGGCAGGAGCAGTTCTTC. This sequence encodes CASSPGQEQFF. The chain has TRBV18 and TRBJ2-1; maybe TRBD1 (5 bases). In germline, CDR1 is KGHSH, CDR2 LQKENI. With 3 bases removed from V and 10 bases from J, the gap between germline ends came to 7 bases. The CDR3 spans 11 residues.

DNA for the CDR3: TGTGCCAGCAGCCAGTCAGTTTTCACAGATACGCAGTATTTT. Its protein product is CASSQSVFTDTQYF. This chain uses TRBV3-1 (or the pseudogene TRBV3-2) with TRBJ2-3; D call uncertain. Looked up from germline, CDR1 is LGHDT and CDR2 is YNNKEL (reference sequence). Trimming shortened V by 3 bases and J by 2 bases, and 9 bases separated the two germline ends. This CDR3 is built from 14 residues.

This clone has only one observation. This chain joins TRBV27 and TRBJ2-5; maybe TRBD1 (6 bases). Germline CDR1 MNHEY, CDR2 SMNVEV (reference sequence). This CDR3 is 14 amino acids long. V lost 4 bases, J lost 3 bases, and 12 bases lay in between. CDR3 nucleotide sequence: TGTGCCAGCAGTTCGGACAGACTGGAAGAGACCCAGTACTTC. Its protein is CASSSDRLEETQYF.

This clone was seen more than once but under ten times. The rearrangement uses TRBV2 and TRBJ1-6; D possibly corresponds to TRBD1 (5 bases). Looked up from germline, CDR1 is SNHLY and CDR2 is FYNNEI. Trimming left V 2 bases short and J 7 bases short, with 12 bases between. The CDR3 contains 15 residues. This CDR3 reads CASSERGIGNSPLHF. The CDR3 nucleotides read TGTGCCAGCAGTGAAAGGGGAATTGGGAATTCACCCCTCCACTTT. The full variable domain, completed using reference TRBV2 and TRBJ1-6, is EPEVTQTPSHQVTQMGQEVILRCVPISNHLYFYWYRQILGQKVEFLVSFYNNEISEKSEIFDDQFSVERPDGSNFTLKIRSTKLEDSAMYFCASSERGIGNSPLHFGNGTRLTVT.

This chain connects TRBV28 to TRBJ1-6; D remains ambiguous. The CDR3 runs 17 residues. Germline assignment: CDR1 MDHEN and CDR2 SYDVKM. Trimming left V 3 bases short and J 2 bases short, with 14 bases between. CDR3 DNA: TGTGCCAGCAGTTTCAGAGGGTATAGGACCTATAATTCACCCCTCCACTTT. It encodes CASSFRGYRTYNSPLHF. Supplemented by reference TRBV28 and TRBJ1-6, the full variable domain reads DVKVTQSSRYLVKRTGEKVFLECVQDMDHENMFWYRQDPGLGLRLIYFSYDVKMKEKGDIPEGYSVSREKKERFSLILESASTNQTSMYLCASSFRGYRTYNSPLHFGNGTRLTVT.

The chain couples TRBV18 to TRBJ2-7, with D possibly being TRBD2 (6 bases). V was pared by 6 bases and J by 0 bases, with 9 bases between. Germline V gene sequence: CDR1 KGHSH, CDR2 LQKENI. The CDR3 consists of 13 residues. The CDR3 loop reads CASSGGVSYEQYF. The CDR3 DNA sequence: TGTGCCAGCTCGGGCGGGGTCTCCTACGAGCAGTACTTC.

The J gene is TRBJ2-1, the V gene TRBV19; perhaps TRBD1 as D (7 bases). CDR1 is LNHDA and CDR2 is SQIVND in the germline V gene (reference sequence). V gave up 3 bases and J gave up 5 bases, with 11 bases separating them. This CDR3 region has 14 residues. This chain's CDR3 is CASSIVRGDNEQFF. DNA for the CDR3: TGTGCCAGTAGTATTGTCAGGGGGGACAATGAGCAGTTCTTC.

In its sample, this clone was seen once. The rearrangement joins TRBV5-8 to TRBJ2-7, with TRBD2 matching 7 bases. The V gene's germline CDR1 is SGHTS and CDR2 YDEGEE. With 4 bases clipped from V and 5 bases from J, the junction kept 15 bases outside the gene matches. The CDR3 has 16 amino acids. The CDR3 spells CASSGGLLGGANEQYF. The CDR3 DNA is TGTGCCAGCAGCGGGGGACTACTGGGGGGAGCGAACGAGCAGTACTTC.

The rearrangement joins TRBV7-2 to TRBJ2-7; D is undetermined. The V gene's germline CDR1 is SGHTA and CDR2 FQGNSA. Trimming cost V 3 bases and J 5 bases, with 5 bases left between them. The CDR3 contains 11 residues. The CDR3 here is CASSLRNEQYF. The CDR3, as DNA: TGTGCCAGCAGCTTGAGGAACGAGCAGTACTTC.